This TCR beta chain appears in the sequencing data of a study of cytomegalovirus exposure and HLA in healthy donors. Study in general: A later analysis reported the 130 or so validation repertoires used the same platform as the 500 to 800 first-cohort repertoires.

The CDR3 covers 14 residues. The germline gives CDR1 SGHRS, CDR2 YFSETQ. Trimming shortened V by 2 bases and J by 6 bases, and 14 bases separated the two germline ends. A roughly 120-subject validation cohort, separate from the roughly 670-subject first cohort, supplied the donors. Using immunoSEQ multiplex PCR, the repertoire was profiled, and TCRdb retains in-frame clones only, with some absent. The sample has about 300,000 clones; 85% to 90% are singletons. Findings and caveats of the study: According to reports, the classifier identified cytomegalovirus status with high specificity and sensitivity. A list of approximately 160 TCR beta chains associated with cytomegalovirus was given.

Points on this clone: Its matching antigen is unknown.

The TCR sequence derives from a woman aged 18-29 years in good health and CMV-seronegative. Sequenced sample: PBMCs. The chain recombines TRBV5-1 with TRBJ1-1; perhaps TRBD1 as D (5 bases). The chain's CDR3 is CASSLGAGGAEAFF. The CDR3 DNA is TGCGCCAGCAGCTTAGGGGCAGGCGGTGCTGAAGCTTTCTTT.